The 29 T cell receptor beta chains below all came from one sample that was sequenced in a study of CD8+ T cells in alopecia areata. As the sequencing template, cDNA was produced by extracting RNA and reverse transcribing it. The protocol was immunoSEQ multiplex PCR, while the TCRdb copy is restricted to in-frame clones and leaves out a portion. The table lists some 130,000 clones, approximately 49% of them singletons. The material was CD8+ T cells sorted from blood, obtained at week 0. The receptors originated from a human donor with alopecia areata.

The sample holds a few counts of this clone. This chain uses TRBV5-5 with TRBJ2-5; 8 nucleotides agree with TRBD1. The length of the CDR3 is 16 residues. Trimming at V came to 1 base and at J to 1 base, leaving 6 bases not matched to a gene. Germline CDR1 and CDR2: SGHKS and YYEKEE (reference sequence). The CDR3: CASSLWPGGLQETQYF. For the CDR3, the DNA is TGTGCCAGCAGCTTGTGGCCAGGGGGCCTCCAAGAGACCCAGTACTTC.

This clone appeared a few times. The chain carries TRBV30 and TRBJ2-1; the D gene is possibly TRBD2 (6 bases). Germline loops: CDR1 GTSNPN, CDR2 SVGIG (reference sequence). V lost 3 bases and J 5 bases, leaving 11 bases between the germline ends. The length of the CDR3 is 13 residues. The CDR3 here is CAWSPDYHNEQFF. For the CDR3, the DNA is TGTGCCTGGAGCCCGGACTATCACAATGAGCAGTTCTTC.

As concerns this clone: The same CDR3 is also encoded by other DNA sequences in this sample. The V call is TRBV9, the J call TRBJ2-2; D is uncertain. This CDR3 is 13 amino acids long. V was trimmed by 0 bases and J by 5 bases, leaving 5 bases between them. The V gene's germline CDR1 is SGDLS and CDR2 YYNGEE. The CDR3 spells CASSVEQTGELFF. In DNA, the CDR3 is TGTGCCAGCAGCGTAGAGCAGACCGGGGAGCTGTTTTTT.

This chain links TRBV5-6 with TRBJ1-2; D is uncertain. CDR1 is SGHDT, CDR2 YYEEEE, per germline. The CDR3 consists of 12 residues. Trimming cost V 7 bases and J 4 bases, with 11 bases left between them. CDR3 sequence reads: CASGKEGYGYTF. The CDR3, as DNA: TGTGCCAGCGGGAAGGAGGGCTATGGCTACACCTTC.

A few counts support this clone. The V call is TRBV5-4, the J call TRBJ1-6; possible D gene TRBD1, 6 bases. V dropped 0 bases and J dropped 10 bases, with 17 bases sitting between them. Germline V gene sequence: CDR1 SGHNT, CDR2 YYREEE (reference sequence). The CDR3 runs 16 residues. CDR3: CASSLAAAGVGSPLHF. The CDR3 DNA reads as TGTGCCAGCAGCTTGGCCGCGGCAGGGGTAGGCTCACCCCTCCACTTT.

V is TRBV11-2 and J is TRBJ1-1; D is perhaps TRBD1 (5 bases). V lost 1 base to trimming and J lost 5 bases, with 8 bases between them. Germline V lookup: CDR1 SGHAT, CDR2 FQNNGV. This CDR3 region has 13 residues. The CDR3 DNA is TGTGCCAGCAGCTTAGTCGAGGGGACTGAAGCTTTCTTT. Its protein is CASSLVEGTEAFF.

This clone has just one count. This sequence joins TRBV27 and TRBJ2-2; D ambiguous. The CDR3 contains 13 residues. The ends were cut back, 2 bases at V and 2 bases at J, with 3 bases in the middle. Germline CDR1 and CDR2: MNHEY and SMNVEV (reference sequence). The CDR3: CASSLENTGELFF. The CDR3 coding sequence is TGTGCCAGCAGTTTAGAAAACACCGGGGAGCTGTTTTTT.

This clone has ten or more counts. The chain joins TRBV2 to TRBJ2-3; D perhaps matches TRBD2 (5 bases). Trimming cost V 6 bases and J 2 bases, with 9 bases left between them. Germline V gene sequence: CDR1 SNHLY, CDR2 FYNNEI. There are 13 residues in the CDR3. The chain's CDR3 is CASSRGNTDTQYF. CDR3 coding DNA: TGTGCCAGCAGCCGGGGTAACACAGATACGCAGTATTTT.

V is TRBV4-2 and J is TRBJ2-5; 12 nucleotides match TRBD2. Germline assignment: CDR1 LGHNA and CDR2 YNFKEQ. The length of the CDR3 is 18 residues. With V trimmed by 2 bases and J by 4 bases, 11 bases remained unmatched. The CDR3 DNA reads as TGTGCCAGCAGCCAAATCACCGAGTCTAGCGGGGGGGTAGAGACCCAGTACTTC. This sequence encodes CASSQITESSGGVETQYF.

This clone has more than one count but fewer than ten. This chain links TRBV10-3 with TRBJ2-3; D is unresolved. Germline assignment: CDR1 ENHRY and CDR2 SYGVKD. CDR3 length: 15 residues. V was cut by 2 bases and J by 2 bases, with 11 bases left in between. CDR3 sequence: CAISERQWYTDTQYF. The CDR3 nucleotides are TGTGCCATCAGTGAGCGGCAGTGGTACACAGATACGCAGTATTTT.

This clone was picked up one time. The V call is TRBV30, the J call TRBJ1-1; 8 positions match TRBD1. Germline CDR1 is GTSNPN and CDR2 is SVGIG (reference sequence). The CDR3 runs 16 residues. V lost 0 bases to trimming and J lost 3 bases; unmatched junction nucleotides: 9. This CDR3 reads CAWSVRKGQEYTEAFF. The CDR3 coding sequence is TGTGCCTGGAGTGTACGTAAGGGACAGGAATACACTGAAGCTTTCTTT.

CDR3 residues: CASSFSAAPSYEQYF. CDR3 bases: TGTGCCAGCAGCTTCAGCGCGGCACCCTCCTACGAGCAGTACTTC. This chain uses TRBV27 with TRBJ2-7; D call uncertain. CDR3 length: 15 amino acids. V was trimmed by 6 bases and J by 0 bases, leaving 15 bases between them. Germline CDR1 MNHEY, CDR2 SMNVEV (reference sequence).

This clone was seen only a few times. The CDR3 sequence: CASSYSAGERNTEAFF. Here the CDR3 DNA reads TGTGCCAGCAGTTACAGCGCAGGGGAGCGGAACACTGAAGCTTTCTTT. The V gene is TRBV27, the J gene TRBJ1-1; TRBD1 is a possible D gene (6 bases). The germline V gene has CDR1 MNHEY and CDR2 SMNVEV (reference sequence). CDR3 size: 16 residues. Trimming stripped 4 bases from V and 1 base from J, with 16 bases between.

The chain uses TRBV5-1 and TRBJ1-1; TRBD1 matches at 11 bases. This CDR3 has 17 amino acids. Germline trimming cut 4 bases from V and 3 bases from J; bases unmatched to any gene: 11. Germline-derived CDR1 and CDR2 are SGHRS and YFSETQ. The CDR3 DNA is TGCGCCAGCAGCCCTCGGACAGGGGGCGTTATTGACACTGAAGCTTTCTTT. Amino acids: CASSPRTGGVIDTEAFF.

The chain combines TRBV30 with TRBJ2-5; perhaps D is TRBD1 or TRBD2 (5 bases each). This CDR3 is 15 amino acids long. Trimming removed 3 bases from V and 7 bases from J, with 21 bases in between. Germline CDR1 and CDR2: GTSNPN and SVGIG (reference sequence). The DNA of the CDR3 is TGTGCCTGGAGAAGAGGGACGGAGTTTTATTGGACCCAGTACTTC. It is translated as CAWRRGTEFYWTQYF.

There are a few counts of this clone. CDR3 sequence: CASGLVQGMVQPQHF. The CDR3 bases are TGTGCTAGTGGTTTGGTGCAGGGGATGGTTCAGCCCCAGCATTTT. The rearrangement links TRBV12-5 to TRBJ1-5; a weak D match, TRBD1 (6 bases). Trimming stripped 0 bases from V and 6 bases from J, with 12 bases between. In germline, CDR1 is LGHNT, CDR2 FRNRAP. The CDR3 is 15 amino acids.

This chain links TRBV2 with TRBJ2-4; 9 bases line up with TRBD2. There are 16 residues in the CDR3. The V and J ends lost 1 base and 8 bases, in that order; junction bases with no gene match: 9. Germline CDR1 reads SNHLY; CDR2 reads FYNNEI. The CDR3 region is CASSEGGGVLRYIQYF. The CDR3 DNA reads as TGTGCCAGCAGTGAAGGCGGGGGGGTCCTTCGTTACATTCAGTACTTC.

The chain carries TRBV6-1 and TRBJ2-7; the D gene is possibly TRBD2 (7 bases). Germline V gene lookup returns CDR1 MNHNS and CDR2 SASEGT. V was pared by 6 bases and J by 4 bases, with 19 bases between. The CDR3 consists of 15 residues. The CDR3 protein is CASSVGGGTPYEQYF. The CDR3 coding sequence is TGTGCCAGCAGCGTAGGGGGGGGGACCCCTTACGAGCAGTACTTC.

Regarding this clone: The junction shows a germline mismatch at one end, possibly a read error. The gene calls are TRBV29-1 and TRBJ1-1; 10 bases line up with TRBD1. There are 11 residues in the CDR3. Germline CDR1 SQVTM, CDR2 ANQGSEA. The CDR3 bases are TGCAGCCTGGGACAGGGGTCGCTCGGTGTATTT. Translating gives CSLGQGSLGVF.

This clone was found many times. Germline is not matched at one junction end, which may reflect a read error. Other DNA sequences of this sample code for an identical CDR3. The gene calls are TRBV7-2 and TRBJ1-2; D remains ambiguous. CDR1 and CDR2 (germline): SGHTA, FQGNSA. This CDR3 is built from 15 residues. The CDR3 reads CASSQDRASGYGYTF. The CDR3 DNA reads TGCGCCAGCAGCCAAGATAGGGCCAGCGGCTATGGCTACACCTTC.

The chain joins TRBV2 to TRBJ2-7; D possibly corresponds to TRBD2 (5 bases). CDR1 and CDR2 from the germline V gene are SNHLY and FYNNEI. Trimming shortened V by 6 bases and J by 3 bases, and 24 bases separated the two germline ends. The CDR3 sequence is 17 residues long. The CDR3, as DNA: TGTGCCAGCAGCGATGACGAATCGGGGATTCGGTACTACGAGCAGTACTTC. Its translation: CASSDDESGIRYYEQYF. Looking up the rest from reference TRBV2 and TRBJ2-7 gives the full variable domain: EPEVTQTPSHQVTQMGQEVILRCVPISNHLYFYWYRQILGQKVEFLVSFYNNEISEKSEIFDDQFSVERPDGSNFTLKIRSTKLEDSAMYFCASSDDESGIRYYEQYFGPGTRLTVT.

J is TRBJ2-5 and V is TRBV29-1; 8 nucleotides align to TRBD1. J gave up 1 base and V 7 bases, and 8 bases lay outside the gene matches. The CDR3 totals 14 residues. Germline V lookup: CDR1 SQVTM, CDR2 ANQGSEA. The CDR3 loop reads CSADSGTGQETQYF. The CDR3 bases are TGCAGCGCTGATTCCGGGACAGGCCAAGAGACCCAGTACTTC.

CDR3 bases: TGTGCCAGCAGCCGGACAGGGAACTACGAGCAGTACTTC. Protein: CASSRTGNYEQYF. The chain couples TRBV7-9 to TRBJ2-7; TRBD1 matches at 8 bases. The CDR3 contains 13 residues. The germline gives CDR1 SEHNR, CDR2 FQNEAQ (reference sequence). J was trimmed by 3 bases and V by 5 bases; bases with no gene match: 3.

The V gene is TRBV29-1, the J gene TRBJ1-6, with 7 bases that match TRBD1. Per the germline V gene, CDR1 is SQVTM and CDR2 is ANQGSEA. The CDR3 length is 13 residues. After removal of 7 bases from V and 7 bases from J, the junction contained 7 bases not matched to a gene. The CDR3, as DNA: TGCAGCGCAGCAGGGGGGACAAATTCACCCCTCCACTTT. This encodes CSAAGGTNSPLHF.

The rearrangement links TRBV6-8 to TRBJ2-5; D is perhaps TRBD1 or TRBD2 (5 bases each). The CDR3 extends over 13 amino acids. Germline CDR1 and CDR2: MNHGY and SAAAGT. Trimming stripped 8 bases from V and 5 bases from J, with 15 bases between. For the CDR3, the DNA is TGTGCCAGCCTAGGGACGGACCGCGAGACCCAGTACTTC. It is translated as CASLGTDRETQYF.

This clone has just a few counts. CDR3 residues: CASSLPDPGDIQYF. The CDR3 DNA reads TGTGCCAGCAGCCTCCCAGACCCCGGGGACATTCAGTACTTC. The chain is built from TRBV14 and TRBJ2-4, with a weak D call TRBD2 (5 bases). CDR3 size: 14 residues. Per germline, CDR1 SGHDN and CDR2 FVKESK. Deletions cut 4 bases from V and 8 bases from J, with 15 bases between. The entire variable domain, with the rest obtained from reference TRBV14 and TRBJ2-4, is as follows: EAGVTQFPSHSVIEKGQTVTLRCDPISGHDNLYWYRRVMGKEIKFLLHFVKESKQDESGMPNNRFLAERTGGTYSTLKVQPAELEDSGVYFCASSLPDPGDIQYFGAGTRLSVL.

This clone has only a few counts. This chain connects TRBV4-1 to TRBJ2-7; either TRBD1 or TRBD2 may supply D (5 bases each). CDR1 and CDR2 from the germline V gene are MGHRA and YSYEKL. This CDR3 contains 14 residues. V was shortened by 4 bases and J by 7 bases, with 17 bases between the two germline ends. The CDR3 DNA reads as TGCGCCAGCAGCCCGGGGACCCACGCTGAGGAGCAGTACTTC. Protein product: CASSPGTHAEEQYF.

Only one count was recorded for this clone. The chain joins TRBV5-6 to TRBJ2-5; TRBD1 is a possible D gene (6 bases). The germline V gene encodes CDR1 SGHDT and CDR2 YYEEEE. V was clipped by 4 bases and J by 4 bases, with 17 bases between them. The CDR3 covers 15 residues. In nucleotides, the CDR3 is TGTGCCAGCAGCCAGACAGGAGACGTGGGAGAGACCCAGTACTTC. It codes for CASSQTGDVGETQYF.

The chain has TRBV6-6 and TRBJ1-6, with D uncertain. The CDR3 extends over 15 amino acids. Germline CDR1 MNHNY, CDR2 SVGAGI (reference sequence). V shed 8 bases and J shed 0 bases, with 11 bases lying between them. The CDR3 nucleotides are TGTGCCAGCCTCAGAGAGAGCTCCTATAATTCACCCCTCCACTTT. Translation gives CASLRESSYNSPLHF.